One and the same sample provided the 25 T cell receptor beta chains below, sequenced in a study of T cell repertoires in cytomegalovirus infection. TCRdb recomputed calls from the reads with MiXCR, one row per CDR3 protein. This sample has 150,000 to 180,000 distinct CDR3 sequences, with around 20% found just once. Sequenced: PBMCs. These receptors all stem from a human donor in good health (CMV status not recorded). Some clones in this sample may be carry-over from other donors' samples.

In its sample, this clonotype was seen a few times. The chain is built from TRBV6-2 or TRBV6-3 and TRBJ2-2, with 12 bases that match TRBD2. Trimming removed 8 bases from V and 0 bases from J; junction bases left unmatched: 4. This CDR3 region has 16 residues. Germline loops: CDR1 MNHEY, CDR2 SVGEGT. Here the CDR3 DNA reads TGTGCCAGCCAACTAGCGGGAGGCCCGAACACCGGGGAGCTGTTTTTT. This translates into CASQLAGGPNTGELFF.

This clonotype was seen ten or more times. This chain connects TRBV6-2 or TRBV6-3 to TRBJ2-1; TRBD2 matches at 15 bases. Germline loops: CDR1 MNHEY, CDR2 SVGEGT. V shed 2 bases and J 2 bases; nucleotides not matched to a gene: 10. The CDR3 extends over 20 amino acids. CDR3 DNA: TGTGCCAGCAGTTACCCTTCGGGACTAGCGGGAGGTCTCACCTACAATGAGCAGTTCTTC. Its protein product is CASSYPSGLAGGLTYNEQFF.

The chain combines TRBV6-5 with TRBJ2-1; D is ambiguous. The CDR3 contains 16 residues. Germline-derived CDR1 and CDR2 are MNHEY and SVGAGI. Trimming shortened V by 0 bases and J by 0 bases, and 9 bases separated the two germline ends. The CDR3 DNA is TGTGCCAGCAGTTACTCACAGCTTAACTCCTACAATGAGCAGTTCTTC. It yields the protein CASSYSQLNSYNEQFF.

The CDR3 sequence: CSVGGWSDYEQYF. CDR3 coding DNA: TGCAGCGTTGGGGGGTGGTCGGACTACGAGCAGTACTTC. V gene TRBV29-1 combines with J gene TRBJ2-7; D could derive from TRBD1 or TRBD2 (5 bases each). V lost 4 bases and J lost 3, with 13 bases in between. The CDR3 is 13 amino acids. The germline V gene encodes CDR1 SQVTM and CDR2 ANQGSEA.

This clonotype was seen repeatedly, ten times or more. The chain is built from TRBV7-9 and TRBJ2-1, with D perhaps TRBD1 (5 bases). Germline assignment: CDR1 SEHNR and CDR2 FQNEAQ (reference sequence). This CDR3 is built from 15 residues. V lost 1 base and J 5 bases, leaving 12 bases between the germline ends. The CDR3: CASSLEGALHNEQFF. In DNA form, the CDR3 reads TGTGCCAGCAGCTTAGAAGGGGCGCTCCACAATGAGCAGTTCTTC.

CDR3 coding DNA: TGTGCCACCAGCACCTCCCTCGAGGGTAATGCAAACACCATATATTTT. It specifies CATSTSLEGNANTIYF. The chain is built from TRBV15 and TRBJ1-3; D gene ambiguous. Germline V gene lookup returns CDR1 LNHNV and CDR2 YYDKDF (reference sequence). Deletions cut 4 bases from V and 6 bases from J, with 19 bases between. There are 16 residues in the CDR3. The full variable domain, in which reference TRBV15 and TRBJ1-3 provide the parts outside the CDR3, is DAMVIQNPRYQVTQFGKPVTLSCSQTLNHNVMYWYQQKSSQAPKLLFHYYDKDFNNEADTPDNFQSRRPNTSFCFLDIRSPGLGDTAMYLCATSTSLEGNANTIYFGEGSWLTVV.

This clonotype was detected ten times or more. The chain is built from TRBV7-2 and TRBJ1-5; 9 bases fit TRBD1. The CDR3 loop spans 15 amino acids. J lost 7 bases, V lost 2 bases, and 6 bases had no gene match. Germline CDR1 reads SGHTA; CDR2 reads FQGNSA. The chain's CDR3 is CASSLTQGARQPQHF. The CDR3 coding sequence is TGTGCCAGCAGCTTAACACAGGGGGCACGCCAGCCCCAGCATTTT.

The gene calls are TRBV6-1 and TRBJ1-4; a possible D gene is TRBD1 (5 bases). V was trimmed by 1 base and J by 0 bases, leaving 9 bases between them. CDR1 is MNHNS and CDR2 is SASEGT in the germline V gene. This CDR3 contains 16 residues. CDR3 loop: CASSEGSTATNEKLFF. The CDR3 nucleotides are TGTGCCAGCAGTGAAGGGTCGACAGCAACTAATGAAAAACTGTTTTTT.

This clonotype was picked up one time. A clone one base away is much larger, so this may be a read error. The CDR3 loop reads CASRVSPNEQFF. The CDR3 region has the DNA TGTGCCAGCCGTGTATCCCCCAATGAGCAGTTCTTC. The chain is built from TRBV2 and TRBJ2-1; D is ambiguous. There are 12 residues in the CDR3. V was shortened by 8 bases and J by 6 bases, with 11 bases between the two germline ends. Germline V gene data show CDR1 as SNHLY and CDR2 as FYNNEI.

A few counts support this clonotype. The J gene is TRBJ2-5, the V gene TRBV7-2, with 11 bases matching TRBD2. The ends lost 0 bases at V and 7 bases at J; junction bases unmatched: 19. This CDR3 is built from 20 residues. Germline CDR1 SGHTA, CDR2 FQGNSA. CDR3 residues: CASSLARFSSGRPQGGTQYF. For the CDR3, the DNA is TGTGCCAGCAGCTTAGCTAGGTTCTCTAGCGGGAGGCCCCAGGGTGGGACCCAGTACTTC.

The chain employs TRBV18 and TRBJ1-4; tentatively, D is TRBD1 (5 bases). V lost 3 bases and J 0 bases, leaving 14 bases between the germline ends. The CDR3 has 17 residues. Per germline, CDR1 KGHSH and CDR2 LQKENI. The CDR3 bases are TGTGCCAGCTCACCGGAAGTCAGCAGGGCAACTAATGAAAAACTGTTTTTT. It translates to CASSPEVSRATNEKLFF.

In its sample, this clonotype was seen many times. V and J are TRBV5-5 and TRBJ1-2; tentative D call: TRBD1 (5 bases). The V end was cut by 1 base, the J end by 2 bases, with 9 bases between. Germline assignment: CDR1 SGHKS and CDR2 YYEKEE (reference sequence). The CDR3 length is 14 residues. CDR3 DNA: TGTGCCAGCAGCTTGCCGGGGGTCAACTATGGCTACACCTTC. This encodes CASSLPGVNYGYTF. The entire variable domain, with the rest obtained from reference TRBV5-5 and TRBJ1-2, is as follows: DAGVTQSPTHLIKTRGQQVTLRCSPISGHKSVSWYQQVLGQGPQFIFQYYEKEERGRGNFPDRFSARQFPNYSSELNVNALLLGDSALYLCASSLPGVNYGYTFGSGTRLTVV.

This clonotype occurred many times. The chain recombines TRBV7-2 with TRBJ2-1; 8 bases are a match to TRBD2. Germline-derived CDR1 and CDR2 are SGHTA and FQGNSA. This CDR3 comprises 17 residues. With 0 bases clipped from V and 3 bases from J, the junction kept 7 bases outside the gene matches. This CDR3 is CASSLALVLADYNEQFF. CDR3 coding DNA: TGTGCCAGCAGCTTAGCGTTGGTACTAGCGGACTACAATGAGCAGTTCTTC.

The table lists this clonotype with a count of one. The rearrangement uses TRBV18 and TRBJ2-3; D assignment may be TRBD1 or TRBD2 (5 bases each). Trimming removed 1 base from V and 4 bases from J, with 9 bases in between. The CDR3 has 14 residues. In germline, CDR1 is KGHSH, CDR2 LQKENI. CDR3 DNA sequence: TGTGCCAGCTCACCACGGGACCGGTCAGATACGCAGTATTTT. Translation: CASSPRDRSDTQYF.

V usage is TRBV11-2 and J usage is TRBJ2-2, with TRBD2 as a possible D gene (7 bases). This CDR3 spans 16 amino acids. Germline lookup yields CDR1 SGHAT and CDR2 FQNNGV. V lost 6 bases and J 2 bases, leaving 16 bases between the germline ends. CDR3 nucleotides: TGTGCCAGCAGGGCCGGGGGGCCCCAAAACACCGGGGAGCTGTTTTTT. Protein sequence: CASRAGGPQNTGELFF.

The table lists this clonotype with a few counts. The V and J genes are TRBV29-1 and TRBJ1-2; D may be TRBD1 (6 bases). This CDR3 contains 13 residues. Between the trimmed V and J ends, which lost 4 bases and 3 bases, there was a span of 12 bases. Germline V gene sequence: CDR1 SQVTM, CDR2 ANQGSEA. For the CDR3, the DNA is TGCAGCGTTGTACTACAGGGAGACTATGGCTACACCTTC. Amino acid sequence: CSVVLQGDYGYTF.

This clonotype was counted only a few times. CDR3 loop: CATSMGDSNQPQHF. As DNA, the CDR3 is TGTGCCACCTCCATGGGGGATAGCAATCAGCCCCAGCATTTT. The rearrangement links TRBV15 to TRBJ1-5, with D perhaps TRBD1 (5 bases). The germline gives CDR1 LNHNV, CDR2 YYDKDF (reference sequence). The CDR3 has 14 residues. V lost 8 bases to trimming and J lost 0 bases, with 11 bases between them.

This clonotype came up a few times. The J gene is TRBJ1-1, the V gene TRBV28; no reliable D call. This CDR3 is 11 amino acids long. Germline assignment: CDR1 MDHEN and CDR2 SYDVKM. V lost 11 bases, J lost 1 base, and 8 bases lay in between. CDR3 DNA sequence: TGTGCCGCCATGTCGAACACTGAAGCTTTCTTT. Translated, it gives CAAMSNTEAFF.

This clonotype showed up just a few times. This chain joins TRBV6-5 and TRBJ2-2, with D possibly being TRBD2 (6 bases). Trimming left V 2 bases short and J 4 bases short, with 11 bases between. From germline, CDR1 is MNHEY and CDR2 SVGAGI. The CDR3 runs 15 residues. This CDR3 reads CASSYGGYATGELFF. The CDR3 nucleotides are TGTGCCAGCAGTTACGGGGGGTATGCCACCGGGGAGCTGTTTTTT.

This clonotype was detected ten times or more. The chain is built from TRBV12-3 or TRBV12-4 and TRBJ2-5; 11 positions agree with TRBD2. V trimming: 10 bases; J trimming: 5 bases; junction bases outside the gene matches: 6. The CDR3 is made up of 13 amino acids. CDR3 coding DNA: TGTGCCAACGGACTAGCGGGTACGGAGACCCAGTACTTC. It yields the protein CANGLAGTETQYF.

This clonotype has at least ten counts. V gene TRBV7-2 combines with J gene TRBJ2-2, with D hard to call. This CDR3 has 16 residues. The V gene lost 1 base and the J gene lost 5 bases, with 14 bases spanning the gap. In germline, CDR1 is SGHTA, CDR2 FQGNSA. Here the CDR3 DNA reads TGTGCCAGCAGCTTAGAAGTCCAGACCGGGACCGGGGAGCTGTTTTTT. This encodes CASSLEVQTGTGELFF.

This clonotype was seen a handful of times. V gene TRBV29-1 combines with J gene TRBJ2-3, with D perhaps matching TRBD1 (6 bases). V was trimmed by 7 bases and J by 6 bases, leaving 14 bases between them. The CDR3 extends over 12 amino acids. The germline CDR1 and CDR2 sequences are SQVTM and ANQGSEA. In DNA, the CDR3 is TGCAGCGCCCGCAGGGGAGAGGATACGCAGTATTTT. This codes for CSARRGEDTQYF.

Ten or more counts support this clonotype. The rearrangement links TRBV5-1 to TRBJ2-1, with 15 bases aligning to TRBD2. Germline V gives CDR1 SGHRS, CDR2 YFSETQ. The CDR3 spans 19 residues. The V gene end was trimmed by 4 bases and the J gene end by 6 bases; junction bases not matched to a gene: 14. DNA of the CDR3: TGCGCCAGCAGCCCCGGTGGACTAGCGGGGGGGTTTGGCGGCAATGAGCAGTTCTTC. It yields the protein CASSPGGLAGGFGGNEQFF.

This clonotype was seen repeatedly, ten times or more. CDR3 sequence: CASSLPRQMANVLTF. CDR3 DNA: TGTGCCAGCAGCTTACCAAGACAGATGGCCAACGTCCTGACTTTC. The chain recombines TRBV7-9 with TRBJ2-6; maybe TRBD1 (5 bases). Germline CDR1 reads SEHNR; CDR2 reads FQNEAQ (reference sequence). This CDR3 has 15 residues. V lost 2 bases and J lost 6, with 11 bases in between.

This clonotype has a handful of counts. This chain joins TRBV29-1 and TRBJ2-5, with 7 bases aligning to TRBD1. Germline V gene data show CDR1 as SQVTM and CDR2 as ANQGSEA. Trimming cost V 6 bases and J 0 bases; bases outside gene matches: 1. The CDR3 extends over 12 amino acids. CDR3 DNA sequence: TGCAGCGTGGGACAGAACCAAGAGACCCAGTACTTC. Translating it yields CSVGQNQETQYF.